The 28 T cell receptor beta chains below come from one sample, sequenced in a study of Ad26.COV2.S vaccination and SARS-CoV-2 variants. TCRdb's copy holds only in-frame clones and misses some; the assay was immunoSEQ multiplex PCR. The sample consists of hundreds of thousands of clones, roughly 90% of them appearing once. The treatment is: about 20 received Ad26.COV2.S at low or high dose, single or two shots; roughly five received placebo; per-sample allocation not given. All samples were drawn on day 63, counting from the first vaccine or placebo injection. The starting material was peripheral blood, obtained in a trial of Ad26.COV2.S vaccine versus placebo. These receptors were collected from a person aged 18-65 years who received the Ad26.COV2.S COVID-19 vaccine or a placebo.

J is TRBJ1-2 and V is TRBV29-1, with no clear D. Per the germline V gene, CDR1 is SQVTM and CDR2 is ANQGSEA. Between the trimmed V and J ends, which lost 6 bases and 4 bases, there was a span of 12 bases. The CDR3 contains 12 residues. The CDR3 loop is CSVHPRAYGYTF. In DNA form, the CDR3 reads TGCAGCGTCCACCCAAGGGCCTATGGCTACACCTTC.

This sequence joins TRBV19 and TRBJ2-7, with D perhaps given as TRBD1 or TRBD2 (6 bases each). Germline values: CDR1 LNHDA, CDR2 SQIVND (reference sequence). Trimming took 3 bases from V and 0 from J, leaving 15 bases between them. This CDR3 is 16 amino acids long. The chain's CDR3 is CASSIRGQGSSYEQYF. For the CDR3, the DNA is TGTGCCAGTAGTATCCGGGGGCAGGGGAGCTCCTACGAGCAGTACTTC.

The chain uses TRBV18 and TRBJ1-2, with TRBD1 matching over 9 bases. The ends lost 3 bases at V and 8 bases at J; junction bases unmatched: 10. CDR1 is KGHSH, CDR2 LQKENI, per germline. The CDR3 extends over 15 amino acids. CDR3 sequence reads: CASSPGGLDRGGYTF. CDR3 nucleotide sequence: TGTGCCAGCTCACCGGGGGGCTTGGACAGGGGCGGCTACACCTTC.

The V and J genes are TRBV19 and TRBJ1-2; D unclear. From germline, CDR1 is LNHDA and CDR2 SQIVND (reference sequence). The CDR3 covers 14 residues. V was cut by 0 bases and J by 8 bases, with 13 bases left in between. In DNA form, the CDR3 reads TGTGCCAGTAGTATAGATTGGCAGACAAGGGGCTACACCTTC. Its translation: CASSIDWQTRGYTF.

The chain couples TRBV7-2 to TRBJ2-1; possible D gene TRBD2, 6 bases. Germline CDR1 is SGHTA and CDR2 is FQGNSA. V was pared by 5 bases and J by 6 bases, with 17 bases between. The CDR3 has 15 residues. Written as DNA, the CDR3 is TGTGCCAGCAGCAACCGGGACTGGGCCGGCAATGAGCAGTTCTTC. The encoded protein is CASSNRDWAGNEQFF. The variable domain in full, with the rest retrieved from reference TRBV7-2 and TRBJ2-1, is GAGVSQSPSNKVTEKGKDVELRCDPISGHTALYWYRQSLGQGLEFLIYFQGNSAPDKSGLPSDRFSAERTGGSVSTLTIQRTQQEDSAVYLCASSNRDWAGNEQFFGPGTRLTVL.

The chain joins TRBV6-4 to TRBJ1-2; D is ambiguous. CDR3 length: 15 amino acids. From germline, CDR1 is MRHNA and CDR2 SNTAGT. V was clipped by 4 bases and J by 3 bases, with 15 bases between them. This CDR3 is CASSVPFGSDYGYTF. The CDR3 DNA is TGTGCCAGCAGTGTACCCTTTGGCTCGGACTATGGCTACACCTTC.

The chain uses TRBV6-2 or TRBV6-3 and TRBJ1-2; D is uncertain. The ends were cut back, 0 bases at V and 4 bases at J, with 9 bases in the middle. The CDR3 covers 14 residues. CDR1 MNHEY and CDR2 SVGEGT come from the germline V gene. CDR3 residues: CASSYSRKGYGYTF. Here the CDR3 DNA reads TGTGCCAGCAGTTACTCCAGGAAGGGCTATGGCTACACCTTC.

As for this clone: The sample holds other DNA sequences that translate to the same CDR3. The chain has TRBV18 and TRBJ2-5; unclear D gene. V shed 0 bases and J shed 4 bases, with 3 bases lying between them. CDR3 size: 12 residues. CDR1 and CDR2 (germline): KGHSH, LQKENI. The CDR3 here is CASSPPSETQYF. The DNA for the CDR3 is TGTGCCAGCTCACCACCGTCAGAGACCCAGTACTTC. Full variable domain (rest looked up from reference TRBV18 and TRBJ2-5): NAGVMQNPRHLVRRRGQEARLRCSPMKGHSHVYWYRQLPEEGLKFMVYLQKENIIDESGMPKERFSAEFPKEGPSILRIQQVVRGDSAAYFCASSPPSETQYFGPGTRLLVL.

The V and J genes are TRBV7-9 and TRBJ1-1; tentative D call: TRBD1 (5 bases). From germline, CDR1 is SEHNR and CDR2 FQNEAQ (reference sequence). The CDR3 totals 14 residues. The V gene lost 5 bases and the J gene lost 1 base, with 11 bases spanning the gap. The CDR3 coding sequence is TGTGCCAGCAGCAGGGGCTCGGGGAACACTGAAGCTTTCTTT. Residues: CASSRGSGNTEAFF.

The rearrangement joins TRBV4-3 to TRBJ1-6; the D is unclear. Trimming cost V 2 bases and J 5 bases, with 7 bases left between them. The CDR3 has 14 amino acids. From germline, CDR1 is LGHNA and CDR2 YSLEER. CDR3 DNA sequence: TGCGCCAGCAGCCAATTGGGGAATAATTCACCCCTCCACTTT. Its translation: CASSQLGNNSPLHF.

The V and J genes are TRBV5-6 and TRBJ1-1, with TRBD1 as a possible D gene (6 bases). This CDR3 contains 14 residues. Germline V gives CDR1 SGHDT, CDR2 YYEEEE. V lost 4 bases and J 1 base, leaving 11 bases between the germline ends. The CDR3 region is CASSMGHGNTEAFF. The CDR3 DNA is TGTGCCAGCAGCATGGGACATGGGAACACTGAAGCTTTCTTT.

This sequence joins TRBV29-1 and TRBJ2-1; D is undetermined. This CDR3 is 12 amino acids long. Germline CDR1 is SQVTM and CDR2 is ANQGSEA. Trimming took off 6 bases at V and 8 bases at J, with 14 bases between the two ends. The CDR3 DNA sequence: TGCAGCGTCCCCCGCTCAAGCGATGAGCAGTTCTTC. It specifies CSVPRSSDEQFF.

CDR3 sequence (DNA): TGTGCCAGCTCACCAGGGACAGGGAGGGAAGAGACCCAGTACTTC. This encodes CASSPGTGREETQYF. The chain has TRBV18 and TRBJ2-5; TRBD1 matches at 9 bases. The germline CDR1 and CDR2 sequences are KGHSH and LQKENI. There are 15 residues in the CDR3. J was trimmed by 3 bases and V by 2 bases; bases with no gene match: 4.

The chain joins TRBV10-3 to TRBJ1-4, with D perhaps matching TRBD1 (5 bases). Per germline, CDR1 ENHRY and CDR2 SYGVKD. The CDR3 consists of 13 residues. Trimming removed 10 bases at V and 0 bases at J, with 9 bases between. The CDR3 bases are TGTGCCAGTCAGGGAGCAACTAATGAAAAACTGTTTTTT. This gives the protein CASQGATNEKLFF.

V is TRBV7-6 and J is TRBJ2-7, with unresolved D. Per the germline V gene, CDR1 is SGHVS and CDR2 is FNYEAQ. The ends were cut back, 4 bases at V and 3 bases at J, with 10 bases in the middle. This CDR3 has 13 amino acids. CDR3: CASSSADGYEQYF. The CDR3, as DNA: TGTGCCAGCAGCTCCGCTGACGGCTACGAGCAGTACTTC.

A single count supports this clone. The chain carries TRBV7-8 and TRBJ1-2, with 9 positions matching TRBD1. Germline trimming cut 5 bases from V and 4 bases from J; bases unmatched to any gene: 5. The V gene's germline CDR1 is SGHVS and CDR2 FQNEAQ. CDR3 size: 14 residues. The CDR3 region has the DNA TGTGCCAGCAGCCTGGACAGGGGAGGCTATGGCTACACCTTC. This codes for CASSLDRGGYGYTF.

This chain joins TRBV19 and TRBJ2-1; the match to TRBD2 covers 12 bases. V dropped 2 bases and J dropped 9; count of bases not matched to a gene: 5. Germline V CDR1 and CDR2: LNHDA, SQIVND (reference sequence). The CDR3 extends over 15 amino acids. The CDR3 spells CASSILAGGSSEQFF. CDR3 sequence (DNA): TGTGCCAGTAGTATACTAGCGGGAGGGTCGAGTGAGCAGTTCTTC.

The gene calls are TRBV6-8 and TRBJ1-1; maybe TRBD1 (6 bases). The V end was cut by 9 bases, the J end by 5 bases, with 22 bases between. CDR3 length: 15 amino acids. Germline assignment: CDR1 MNHGY and CDR2 SAAAGT. The CDR3 DNA sequence: TGTGCCAGTAGGGCAGGGGAACCTGTATGGACTGAAGCTTTCTTT. Translated: CASRAGEPVWTEAFF.

The rearrangement uses TRBV7-8 and TRBJ2-6; TRBD1 agrees at 11 bases. CDR1 is SGHVS and CDR2 is FQNEAQ in the germline V gene. Trimming cost V 5 bases and J 0 bases; bases outside gene matches: 6. The CDR3 sequence is 18 residues long. The CDR3 loop reads CASSPRDRGYSGANVLTF. CDR3 DNA sequence: TGTGCCAGCAGCCCCCGGGACAGGGGGTACTCTGGGGCCAACGTCCTGACTTTC.

This chain uses TRBV6-6 with TRBJ2-7, with TRBD1 matching 9 bases. The CDR3 consists of 15 residues. Germline V CDR1 and CDR2: MNHNY, SVGAGI (reference sequence). V shed 5 bases, J shed 1 base, and the junction held 6 bases outside the gene matches. The CDR3 here is CASSTGQGRSYEQYF. Here the CDR3 DNA reads TGTGCCAGCAGTACGGGACAGGGACGGTCCTACGAGCAGTACTTC.

The J gene is TRBJ1-3, the V gene TRBV10-3; a possible D gene is TRBD1 (6 bases). Trimming cost V 4 bases and J 2 bases, with 9 bases left between them. Germline values: CDR1 ENHRY, CDR2 SYGVKD. The CDR3 loop spans 14 amino acids. The CDR3, as DNA: TGTGCCATCAGTGGGGGGGGCCCTGGAAACACCATATATTTT. It encodes CAISGGGPGNTIYF.

This sequence joins TRBV6-5 and TRBJ1-3; D might be TRBD1 (5 bases). Deletions cut 9 bases from V and 4 bases from J, with 10 bases between. The CDR3 is made up of 12 amino acids. Germline assignment: CDR1 MNHEY and CDR2 SVGAGI. The CDR3 is CASRGLGNTIYF. The CDR3 DNA follows: TGTGCCAGTCGGGGGTTGGGAAACACCATATATTTT.

This clone appeared once. V and J are TRBV6-5 and TRBJ1-6; D unclear. Trimming removed 6 bases at V and 0 bases at J, with 9 bases between. This CDR3 has 15 residues. Germline CDR1 and CDR2: MNHEY and SVGAGI. The CDR3 region is CASRGNHSYNSPLHF. The DNA for the CDR3 is TGTGCCAGCAGGGGGAACCACTCCTATAATTCACCCCTCCACTTT.

This rearrangement joins TRBV29-1 to TRBJ2-3, with 8 nucleotides matching TRBD2. Losses at the gene ends were 1 base for V and 3 bases for J; bases not matched to a gene: 9. The CDR3 loop spans 16 amino acids. Germline V CDR1 and CDR2: SQVTM, ANQGSEA. The CDR3: CSVEAASGSWTDTQYF. The CDR3 region has the DNA TGCAGCGTTGAAGCGGCCAGCGGGAGTTGGACAGATACGCAGTATTTT.

The chain uses TRBV6-5 and TRBJ2-4; D uncertain. The CDR3 extends over 13 amino acids. Germline-derived CDR1 and CDR2 are MNHEY and SVGAGI. V was clipped by 10 bases and J by 0 bases, with 10 bases between them. The CDR3 coding sequence is TGTGCCACGCAAGCACCAGCCAAAAACATTCAGTACTTC. Translated: CATQAPAKNIQYF.

Concerning this clone: The identical CDR3 is also encoded by other nucleotide sequences in the sample. The rearrangement uses TRBV6-5 and TRBJ2-2; D may be TRBD2 (6 bases). Germline V CDR1 and CDR2: MNHEY, SVGAGI. The V end was cut by 6 bases, the J end by 3 bases, with 8 bases between. The CDR3 extends over 13 amino acids. The CDR3 sequence: CASSWGDTGELFF. CDR3 DNA: TGTGCCAGCAGCTGGGGGGACACCGGGGAGCTGTTTTTT.

The gene calls are TRBV7-2 and TRBJ2-1, with D maybe TRBD1 (6 bases). Germline lookup yields CDR1 SGHTA and CDR2 FQGNSA. The CDR3 loop spans 16 amino acids. The V end lost 5 bases, the J end lost 2 bases, and 16 bases lay between the germline ends. In DNA, the CDR3 is TGTGCCAGCAGCCGGTTGACAGGAACGACCTACAATGAGCAGTTCTTC. This sequence encodes CASSRLTGTTYNEQFF. Full variable domain (remainder filled in from reference TRBV7-2 and TRBJ2-1): GAGVSQSPSNKVTEKGKDVELRCDPISGHTALYWYRQSLGQGLEFLIYFQGNSAPDKSGLPSDRFSAERTGGSVSTLTIQRTQQEDSAVYLCASSRLTGTTYNEQFFGPGTRLTVL.

The chain uses TRBV5-1 and TRBJ1-1; D call uncertain. Trimming took off 1 base at V and 4 bases at J, with 11 bases between the two ends. Germline values: CDR1 SGHRS, CDR2 YFSETQ. This CDR3 is built from 14 residues. In DNA form, the CDR3 reads TGCGCCAGCAGCTTGCAAGGCTTTGCCACTGAAGCTTTCTTT. This translates into CASSLQGFATEAFF. Based on the CDR3 plus reference TRBV5-1 and TRBJ1-1, the full variable domain is KAGVTQTPRYLIKTRGQQVTLSCSPISGHRSVSWYQQTPGQGLQFLFEYFSETQRNKGNFPGRFSGRQFSNSRSEMNVSTLELGDSALYLCASSLQGFATEAFFGQGTRLTVV.